This T cell receptor (beta chain) was observed in a study of CD8 T cells in ankylosing spondylitis (dated by TCRdb to 2016 to 2017). Some background on the complete study: The study set out to find disease-linked TCR variants by profiling T cell receptor beta repertoires in ankylosing spondylitis patients and healthy donors. Peripheral blood was sampled, and synovial fluid was also collected from ankylosing spondylitis patients. The whole study cohort included some 100 healthy donors and 20 to 30 ankylosing spondylitis patients.

Study-wide findings and limitations: The disease-linked clones were reported to be significantly enriched in matched synovial fluid samples from ankylosing spondylitis patients. Some motif variants had previously been reported in the synovial fluid and blood of reactive arthritis patients, which suggests shared mechanisms of disease initiation. A CD8+ phenotype was shown by the disease-linked clones, which were found at relatively low frequencies in peripheral blood. A TCR beta motif of fewer than 10 highly homologous amino acid variants appeared characteristic of blood from ankylosing spondylitis patients.

Including the terminal cysteine and phenylalanine, the CDR3 comprises 15 residues. Only CDR3 DNA is held: 45 bases, read in frame from base 1. The germline V gene gives CDR1 as SGDLS and CDR2 as YYNGEE. V and J lose 0 bases and 1 base, and a span of 8 bases separates them. Note on this clonotype: Its antigen is still unknown. There are no base qualities to consult, and no much larger clone falls within one base.

The data were produced on an Illumina HiSeq 2500. Quantitative 5'-RACE with molecular barcodes was used to prepare TCR beta libraries. From the authors' description of their analysis: To identify disease-linked TCR variants, a new computational method was used, one built on a probabilistic model of VDJ rearrangement. TCRdb reran the public reads through fastp at Q25 and MiXCR, keeping productive beta chains. Duplicate CDR3 protein sequences are folded into a single record with the most common DNA and genes. These V and J calls are TCRdb output, not the study's own analysis. In this sample the table shows about 42,000 distinct CDR3 sequences, under 4.5% of which occur a single time. The top ten clonotypes cover around 3.6% of the sample.

The clonotype originates from a female donor with ankylosing spondylitis or in good health (not recorded which). Sample: blood, either unsorted or a sorted T cell fraction (not recorded which). Recombination connected TRBV9 to TRBJ1-5, with a weak D call of TRBD1 (6 bases match). The CDR3 amino acid sequence is: CASSVAGQSNQPQHF. The DNA is as follows: TGTGCCAGCAGCGTAGCTGGACAGAGCAATCAGCCCCAGCATTTT.